This T cell receptor (beta chain) was observed in a study of T cell repertoires in ileal Crohn's disease. Study findings and constraints: All patients with clonality above 26.8% had endoscopic recurrence. Sorted CD8 T cells held more high-frequency clones than CD4.

Remarks on this clone: What it binds is not known.

Per sample, roughly 0.45 micrograms of biopsy DNA were TCRB immunosequenced. The method was immunoSEQ multiplex PCR; TCRdb's version includes in-frame clones alone and lacks a portion of them. The sample lists 8,200 or so clones, under 85% occurring once. The CDR3 loop spans 15 amino acids. From germline, CDR1 is SGHRS and CDR2 YFSETQ. Trimming removed 1 base from V and 6 bases from J, with 16 bases in between. The chain combines TRBV5-1 with TRBJ1-1, with a weak D call TRBD1 (6 bases). Material for sequencing was ileal tissue. The receptor's source is an adult with Crohn's disease. The CDR3 loop is CASSLSTGSGAEAFF. In DNA, the CDR3 is TGCGCCAGCAGCTTGAGTACAGGGTCGGGCGCTGAAGCTTTCTTT.